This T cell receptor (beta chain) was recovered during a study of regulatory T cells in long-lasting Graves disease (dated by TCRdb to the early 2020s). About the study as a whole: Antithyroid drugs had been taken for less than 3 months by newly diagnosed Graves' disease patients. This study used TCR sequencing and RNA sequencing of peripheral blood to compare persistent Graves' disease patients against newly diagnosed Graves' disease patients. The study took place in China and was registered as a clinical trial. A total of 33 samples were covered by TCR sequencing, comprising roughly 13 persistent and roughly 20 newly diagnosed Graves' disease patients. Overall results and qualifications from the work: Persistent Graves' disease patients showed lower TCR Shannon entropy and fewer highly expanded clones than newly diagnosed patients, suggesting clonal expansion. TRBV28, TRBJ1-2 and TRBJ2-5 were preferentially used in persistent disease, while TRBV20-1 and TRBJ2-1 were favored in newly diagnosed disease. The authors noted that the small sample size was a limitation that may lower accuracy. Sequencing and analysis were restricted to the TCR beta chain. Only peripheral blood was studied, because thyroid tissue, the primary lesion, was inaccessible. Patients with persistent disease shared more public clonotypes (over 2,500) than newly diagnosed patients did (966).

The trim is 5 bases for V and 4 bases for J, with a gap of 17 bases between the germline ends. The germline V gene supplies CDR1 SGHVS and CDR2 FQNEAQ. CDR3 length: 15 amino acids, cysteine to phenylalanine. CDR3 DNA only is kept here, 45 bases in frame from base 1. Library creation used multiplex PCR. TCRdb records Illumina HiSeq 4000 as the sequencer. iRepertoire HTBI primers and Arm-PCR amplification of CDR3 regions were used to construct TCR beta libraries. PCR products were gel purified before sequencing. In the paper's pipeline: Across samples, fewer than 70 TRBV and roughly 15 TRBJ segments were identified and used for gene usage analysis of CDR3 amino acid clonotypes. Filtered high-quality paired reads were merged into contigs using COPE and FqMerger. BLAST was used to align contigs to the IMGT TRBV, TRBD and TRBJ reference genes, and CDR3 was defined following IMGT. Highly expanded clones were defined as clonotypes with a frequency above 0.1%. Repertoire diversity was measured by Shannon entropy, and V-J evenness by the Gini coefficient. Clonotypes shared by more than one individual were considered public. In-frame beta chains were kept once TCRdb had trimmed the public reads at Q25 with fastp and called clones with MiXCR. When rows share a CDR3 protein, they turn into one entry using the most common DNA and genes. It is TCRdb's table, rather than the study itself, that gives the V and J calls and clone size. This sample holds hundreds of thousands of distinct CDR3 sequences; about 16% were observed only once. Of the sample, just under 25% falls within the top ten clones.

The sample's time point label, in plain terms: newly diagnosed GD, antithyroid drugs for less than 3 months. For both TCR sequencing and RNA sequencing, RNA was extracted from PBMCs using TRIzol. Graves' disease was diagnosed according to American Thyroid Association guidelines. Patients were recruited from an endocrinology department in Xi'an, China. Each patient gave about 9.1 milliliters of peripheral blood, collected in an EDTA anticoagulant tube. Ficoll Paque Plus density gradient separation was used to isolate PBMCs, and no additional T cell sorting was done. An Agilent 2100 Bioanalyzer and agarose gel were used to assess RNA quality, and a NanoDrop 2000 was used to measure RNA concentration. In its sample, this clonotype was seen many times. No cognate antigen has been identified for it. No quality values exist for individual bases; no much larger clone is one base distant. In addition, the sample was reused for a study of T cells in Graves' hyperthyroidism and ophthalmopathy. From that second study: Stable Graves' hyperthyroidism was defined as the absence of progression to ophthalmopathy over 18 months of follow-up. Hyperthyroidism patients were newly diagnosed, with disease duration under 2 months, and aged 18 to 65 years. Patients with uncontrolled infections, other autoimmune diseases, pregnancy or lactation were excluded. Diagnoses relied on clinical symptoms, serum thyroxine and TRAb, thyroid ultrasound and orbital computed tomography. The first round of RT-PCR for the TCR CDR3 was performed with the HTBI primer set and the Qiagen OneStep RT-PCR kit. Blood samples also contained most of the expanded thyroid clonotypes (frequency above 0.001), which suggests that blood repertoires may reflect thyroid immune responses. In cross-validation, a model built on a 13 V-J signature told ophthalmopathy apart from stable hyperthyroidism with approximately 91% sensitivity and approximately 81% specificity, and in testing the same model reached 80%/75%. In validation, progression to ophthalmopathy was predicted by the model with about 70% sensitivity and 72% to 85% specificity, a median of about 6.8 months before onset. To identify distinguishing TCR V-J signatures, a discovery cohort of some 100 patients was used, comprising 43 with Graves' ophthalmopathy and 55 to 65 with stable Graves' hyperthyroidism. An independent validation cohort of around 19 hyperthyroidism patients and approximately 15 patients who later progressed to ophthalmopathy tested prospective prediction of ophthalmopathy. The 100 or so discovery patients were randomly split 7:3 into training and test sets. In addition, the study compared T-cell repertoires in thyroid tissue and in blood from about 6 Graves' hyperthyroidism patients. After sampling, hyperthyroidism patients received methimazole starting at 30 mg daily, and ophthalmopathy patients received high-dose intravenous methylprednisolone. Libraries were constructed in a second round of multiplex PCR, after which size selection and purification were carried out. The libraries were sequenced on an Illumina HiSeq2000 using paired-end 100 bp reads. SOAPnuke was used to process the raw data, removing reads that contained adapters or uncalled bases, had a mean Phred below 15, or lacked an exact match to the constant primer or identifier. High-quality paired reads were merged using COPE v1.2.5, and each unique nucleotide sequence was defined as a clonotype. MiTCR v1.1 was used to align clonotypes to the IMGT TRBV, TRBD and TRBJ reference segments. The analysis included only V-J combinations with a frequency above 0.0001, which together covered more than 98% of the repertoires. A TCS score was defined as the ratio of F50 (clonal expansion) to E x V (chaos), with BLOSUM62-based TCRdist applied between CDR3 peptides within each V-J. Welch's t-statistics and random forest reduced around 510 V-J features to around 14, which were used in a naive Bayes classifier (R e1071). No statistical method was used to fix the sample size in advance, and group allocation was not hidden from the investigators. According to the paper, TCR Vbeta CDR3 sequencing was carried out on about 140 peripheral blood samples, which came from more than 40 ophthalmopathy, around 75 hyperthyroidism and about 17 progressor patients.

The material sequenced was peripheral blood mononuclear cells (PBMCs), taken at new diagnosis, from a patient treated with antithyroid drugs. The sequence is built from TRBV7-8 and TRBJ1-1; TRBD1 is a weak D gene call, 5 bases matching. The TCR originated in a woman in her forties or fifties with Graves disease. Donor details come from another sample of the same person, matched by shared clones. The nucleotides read TGTGCCAGCAGCACAAGGGGTTTTAGGAGCACTGAAGCTTTCTTT. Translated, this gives CASSTRGFRSTEAFF.